The source of this TCR beta chain is a study of control samples from healthy donors and cancer patients (TCRdb year 2020). The trim is 1 base for V and 10 bases for J, with a gap of 5 bases between the germline ends. From the germline V gene (reference sequence), CDR1 is LGHDT and CDR2 is YNNKEL. The CDR3 runs 11 amino acids, cysteine and phenylalanine included. The entry retains the CDR3 DNA only, 33 bases that are in frame from base 1. On this clone itself: There is no known antigen for this receptor. There are no base qualities to consult, and no much larger clone falls within one base. Other nucleotide sequences from this sample produce the same CDR3.

Library preparation employed the immunoSEQ multiplex PCR assay. Entries here come from immuneACCESS through TCRdb and include only in-frame sequences with V and J called. Some clones fail to appear in such tables; in the studies checked, an unresolved V gene covers under half of the shortfall, and the cause of the remainder is unknown. A total of 180,000 or so clones appear in this sample, 91% of them only once. Of the sample, 1.5% is held by the ten largest clones. The chain is encoded by TRBV3-1 (or the pseudogene TRBV3-2) joined to TRBJ2-1; a confident D gene designation cannot be given. The specimen was blood. The TCR sequence derives from a woman aged 25 to 39 in good health. For the CDR3, the sequence is CASSQVREQFF. The nucleotide sequence reads TGTGCCAGCAGCCAAGTGCGGGAGCAGTTCTTC.